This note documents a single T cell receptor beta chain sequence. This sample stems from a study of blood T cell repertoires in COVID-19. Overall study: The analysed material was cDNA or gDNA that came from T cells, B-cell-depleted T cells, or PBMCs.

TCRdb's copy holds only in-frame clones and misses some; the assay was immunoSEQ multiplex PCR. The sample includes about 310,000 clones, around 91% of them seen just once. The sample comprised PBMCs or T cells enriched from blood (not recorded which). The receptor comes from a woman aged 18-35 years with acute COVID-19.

CDR3 bases: TGCGCCAGCAGCTTGGAGAGGGCTAGCGGATCCTACGAGCAGTACTTC. It codes for CASSLERASGSYEQYF. V usage is TRBV5-1 and J usage is TRBJ2-7, with 7 bases lining up with TRBD2. CDR1 is SGHRS and CDR2 is YFSETQ in the germline V gene. The CDR3 extends over 16 amino acids. J lost 1 base, V lost 0 bases, and 7 bases had no gene match.